This T cell receptor (beta chain) emerged from a study of neoadjuvant nivolumab and ipilimumab in lung cancer. Method: immunoSEQ multiplex PCR; TCRdb's copy keeps in-frame clones and lacks some. The data contain approximately 5,000 clones, roughly 80% of them seen just once; the ten biggest clones take up 3% to 4%. V shed 0 bases and J shed 5 bases, with 16 bases lying between them. The V gene's germline CDR1 is MGHRA and CDR2 YSYEKL. This CDR3 has 16 residues. The sample in question was normal lung tissue adjacent to the tumor, obtained after neoadjuvant nivolumab, alone or with ipilimumab, at or shortly before surgery. This clonotype originated in an adult with non-small cell lung cancer. Some clones in this sample may be carry-over from other donors' samples. This chain uses TRBV4-1 with TRBJ1-2; D is unresolved. The CDR3 reads CASSQEILATTYGYTF. DNA of the CDR3: TGCGCCAGCAGCCAAGAAATTTTGGCGACAACTTATGGCTACACCTTC.